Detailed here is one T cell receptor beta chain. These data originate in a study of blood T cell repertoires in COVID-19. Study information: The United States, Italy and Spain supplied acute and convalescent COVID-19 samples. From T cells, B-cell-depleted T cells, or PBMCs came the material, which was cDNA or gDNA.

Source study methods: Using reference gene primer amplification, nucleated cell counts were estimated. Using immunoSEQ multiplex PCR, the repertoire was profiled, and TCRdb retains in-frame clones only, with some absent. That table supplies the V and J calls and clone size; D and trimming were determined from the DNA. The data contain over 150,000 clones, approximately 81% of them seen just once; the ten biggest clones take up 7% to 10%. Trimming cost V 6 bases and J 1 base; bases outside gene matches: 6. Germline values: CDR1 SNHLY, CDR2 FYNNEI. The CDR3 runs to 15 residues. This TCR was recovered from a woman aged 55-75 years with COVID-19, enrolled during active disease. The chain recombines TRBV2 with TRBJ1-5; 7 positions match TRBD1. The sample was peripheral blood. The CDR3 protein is CASSPGQRSNQPQHF. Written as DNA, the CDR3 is TGTGCCAGCAGCCCGGGACAGAGAAGCAATCAGCCCCAGCATTTT.